The 12 T cell receptor beta chains below come from one sample, sequenced in a study of cytomegalovirus exposure and HLA in healthy donors (dated by TCRdb to about 2017). The library was prepared using the immunoSEQ multiplex PCR assay. Entries here come from immuneACCESS through TCRdb and include only in-frame sequences with V and J called. Some clones fail to appear in such tables; in the studies checked, an unresolved V gene covers under half of the shortfall, and the cause of the remainder is unknown. The sample table lists roughly 75,000 clones, approximately 86% of them with a count of one. The ten largest make up 3% of the sample. The sequencing sample was made of PBMCs. Receptor source: a man aged 25-40 years in good health and CMV-seronegative.

This CDR3 is CSVKLAPMDSNEQFF. CDR3 sequence (DNA): TGCAGCGTAAAGCTAGCCCCGATGGACTCCAATGAGCAGTTCTTC. The chain has TRBV29-1 and TRBJ2-1; D perhaps matches TRBD2 (5 bases). This CDR3 is built from 15 residues. Trimming removed 6 bases from V and 6 bases from J, with 21 bases in between. Germline assignment: CDR1 SQVTM and CDR2 ANQGSEA.

In this sample, this clone turned up a few times. The rearrangement uses TRBV19 and TRBJ2-7, with D tentatively TRBD1 (6 bases). This CDR3 comprises 13 residues. V gave up 5 bases and J gave up 3 bases, with 11 bases separating them. Germline CDR1 and CDR2: LNHDA and SQIVND (reference sequence). This CDR3 is CASSPGQNYEQYV. The CDR3 DNA follows: TGTGCCAGTAGTCCAGGACAGAACTACGAGCAGTACGTC.

The V gene is TRBV27, the J gene TRBJ1-2; D is possibly TRBD1 (6 bases). V lost 0 bases and J lost 2, with 16 bases in between. Per the germline V gene, CDR1 is MNHEY and CDR2 is SMNVEV (reference sequence). The CDR3 extends over 17 amino acids. In nucleotides, the CDR3 is TGTGCCAGCAGTTTATCACCCGAACAGGGCCGAAACTATGGCTACACCTTC. This gives the protein CASSLSPEQGRNYGYTF.

The CDR3 coding sequence is TGTGCCAGCAGCTTGACCTACTCCTACGAGCAGTACTTC. This sequence encodes CASSLTYSYEQYF. V is TRBV5-5 and J is TRBJ2-7; D is unclear. In germline, CDR1 is SGHKS, CDR2 YYEKEE (reference sequence). The CDR3 is 13 amino acids. Trimming took 1 base from V and 0 from J, leaving 5 bases between them. The complete variable domain, with remaining parts taken from reference TRBV5-5 and TRBJ2-7, reads DAGVTQSPTHLIKTRGQQVTLRCSPISGHKSVSWYQQVLGQGPQFIFQYYEKEERGRGNFPDRFSARQFPNYSSELNVNALLLGDSALYLCASSLTYSYEQYFGPGTRLTVT.

The chain uses TRBV19 and TRBJ2-1; 13 nucleotides align to TRBD2. V lost 6 bases to trimming and J lost 8 bases; unmatched junction nucleotides: 7. The CDR3 runs to 15 residues. Germline CDR1 is LNHDA and CDR2 is SQIVND (reference sequence). The CDR3 here is CASRGLAGVSDEQFF. CDR3 sequence (DNA): TGTGCCAGTAGAGGACTAGCGGGAGTTTCGGATGAGCAGTTCTTC.

The CDR3: CASSREGAPISGANVLTF. CDR3 in DNA: TGCGCCAGCAGCCGCGAGGGGGCTCCCATCTCTGGGGCCAACGTCCTGACTTTC. The chain employs TRBV5-1 and TRBJ2-6, with 7 bases identical to TRBD1. There are 18 residues in the CDR3. The germline gives CDR1 SGHRS, CDR2 YFSETQ. The V and J ends lost 4 bases and 0 bases, in that order; junction bases with no gene match: 10. Full variable domain (remainder filled in from reference TRBV5-1 and TRBJ2-6): KAGVTQTPRYLIKTRGQQVTLSCSPISGHRSVSWYQQTPGQGLQFLFEYFSETQRNKGNFPGRFSGRQFSNSRSEMNVSTLELGDSALYLCASSREGAPISGANVLTFGAGSRLTVL.

V gene TRBV28 combines with J gene TRBJ1-2; no clear D gene. The CDR3 consists of 15 residues. Germline V lookup: CDR1 MDHEN, CDR2 SYDVKM. Between the trimmed V and J ends, which lost 1 base and 2 bases, there was a span of 11 bases. CDR3 coding DNA: TGTGCCAGCAGTTTATTGCTGGGAGAGAACTATGGCTACACCTTC. It codes for CASSLLLGENYGYTF.

The V and J genes are TRBV7-2 and TRBJ2-5, with D hard to call. This CDR3 comprises 13 residues. Germline V gene data show CDR1 as SGHTA and CDR2 as FQGNSA. Trimming left V 3 bases short and J 5 bases short, with 10 bases between. CDR3: CASSFSLEETQYF. CDR3 coding DNA: TGTGCCAGCAGCTTTTCTCTCGAGGAGACCCAGTACTTC. Using reference TRBV7-2 and TRBJ2-5 for the parts outside the CDR3, the full variable domain is GAGVSQSPSNKVTEKGKDVELRCDPISGHTALYWYRQSLGQGLEFLIYFQGNSAPDKSGLPSDRFSAERTGGSVSTLTIQRTQQEDSAVYLCASSFSLEETQYFGPGTRLLVL.

V gene TRBV2 combines with J gene TRBJ2-3; a possible D gene is TRBD2 (5 bases). With 4 bases removed from V and 6 bases from J, the gap between germline ends came to 20 bases. This CDR3 spans 16 amino acids. Looked up from germline, CDR1 is SNHLY and CDR2 is FYNNEI. CDR3 amino acids: CASSAGWRVDGDTQYF. DNA of the CDR3: TGTGCCAGCAGTGCCGGGTGGCGGGTGGATGGGGATACGCAGTATTTT. The variable domain in full, completed from reference TRBV2 and TRBJ2-3, reads EPEVTQTPSHQVTQMGQEVILRCVPISNHLYFYWYRQILGQKVEFLVSFYNNEISEKSEIFDDQFSVERPDGSNFTLKIRSTKLEDSAMYFCASSAGWRVDGDTQYFGPGTRLTVL.

The gene calls are TRBV28 and TRBJ1-4; possibly TRBD1 for D (5 bases). V was pared by 5 bases and J by 8 bases, with 15 bases between. The germline V gene has CDR1 MDHEN and CDR2 SYDVKM. This CDR3 region has 14 residues. As DNA, the CDR3 is TGTGCCAGCAGTGACTCTGGGGCGCGGGAAAAACTGTTTTTT. Its translation: CASSDSGAREKLFF.

The genes are TRBV30 and TRBJ1-5; D ambiguous. The CDR3 has 13 residues. Germline CDR1 reads GTSNPN; CDR2 reads SVGIG (reference sequence). V dropped 1 base and J dropped 5 bases, with 9 bases sitting between them. The CDR3 here is CAWSETDYQPQHF. CDR3 sequence (DNA): TGTGCCTGGAGTGAAACAGATTATCAGCCCCAGCATTTT.

The genes are TRBV29-1 and TRBJ1-6; possibly TRBD1 for D (6 bases). Trimming left V 6 bases short and J 3 bases short, with 24 bases between. CDR1 is SQVTM and CDR2 is ANQGSEA in the germline V gene. The length of the CDR3 is 18 residues. The CDR3 DNA reads TGCAGCGTGGGAGGGAGGATCCCAGGGGTTGTCTATAATTCACCCCTCCACTTT. Translated: CSVGGRIPGVVYNSPLHF.